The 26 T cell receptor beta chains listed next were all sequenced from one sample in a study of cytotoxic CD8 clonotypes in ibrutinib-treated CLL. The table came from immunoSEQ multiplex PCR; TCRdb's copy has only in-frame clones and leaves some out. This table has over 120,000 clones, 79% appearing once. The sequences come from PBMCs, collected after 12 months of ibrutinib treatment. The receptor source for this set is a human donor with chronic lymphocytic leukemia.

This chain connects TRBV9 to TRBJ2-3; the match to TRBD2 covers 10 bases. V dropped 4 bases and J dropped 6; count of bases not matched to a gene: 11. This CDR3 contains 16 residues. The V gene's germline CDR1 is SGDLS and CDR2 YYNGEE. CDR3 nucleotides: TGTGCCAGCAGCCCCGGGACTAGCGCTCAAGGGGATACGCAGTATTTT. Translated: CASSPGTSAQGDTQYF.

The CDR3 sequence is CATQGPGEAFF. CDR3 nucleotides: TGTGCCACACAGGGGCCCGGTGAAGCTTTCTTT. The V call is TRBV7-2, the J call TRBJ1-1; 7 positions match TRBD1. CDR3 length: 11 residues. Germline V CDR1 and CDR2: SGHTA, FQGNSA. The junction had 6 bases not matched to a gene; V was cut back by 10 bases and J by 7 bases.

The CDR3 reads CASSIRGATYEQYF. The CDR3 DNA sequence: TGTGCCAGTAGTATTCGCGGGGCAACCTACGAGCAGTACTTC. The V call is TRBV19, the J call TRBJ2-7; D is perhaps TRBD2 (6 bases). The length of the CDR3 is 14 residues. Germline-derived CDR1 and CDR2 are LNHDA and SQIVND (reference sequence). Trimming took 3 bases from V and 2 from J, leaving 11 bases between them.

The CDR3 here is CASSILFTGSGNTIYF. Here the CDR3 DNA reads TGTGCCAGTAGTATTCTATTTACCGGCTCTGGAAACACCATATATTTT. J is TRBJ1-3 and V is TRBV19, with D uncertain. Deletions cut 3 bases from V and 0 bases from J, with 12 bases between. CDR1 and CDR2 (germline): LNHDA, SQIVND (reference sequence). The CDR3 has 16 residues. Together with reference TRBV19 and TRBJ1-3, the CDR3 gives the full variable domain: DGGITQSPKYLFRKEGQNVTLSCEQNLNHDAMYWYRQDPGQGLRLIYYSQIVNDFQKGDIAEGYSVSREKKESFPLTVTSAQKNPTAFYLCASSILFTGSGNTIYFGEGSWLTVV.

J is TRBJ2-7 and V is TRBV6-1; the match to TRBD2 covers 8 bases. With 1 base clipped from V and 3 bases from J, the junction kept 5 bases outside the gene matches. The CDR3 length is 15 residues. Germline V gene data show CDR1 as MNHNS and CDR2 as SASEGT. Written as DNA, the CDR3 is TGTGCCAGCAGTGAAGTGGGGACTAGTCTCTACGAGCAGTACTTC. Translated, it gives CASSEVGTSLYEQYF.

CDR3 DNA: TGTGCCAGCAGCGAGGTCGGGGGCGCAAGCACAGATACGCAGTATTTT. As protein: CASSEVGGASTDTQYF. This chain connects TRBV7-3 to TRBJ2-3, with D tentatively TRBD1 or TRBD2 (6 bases each). This CDR3 has 16 residues. Germline CDR1 reads SGHTA; CDR2 reads FQGTGA. Trimming cost V 5 bases and J 0 bases, with 15 bases left between them.

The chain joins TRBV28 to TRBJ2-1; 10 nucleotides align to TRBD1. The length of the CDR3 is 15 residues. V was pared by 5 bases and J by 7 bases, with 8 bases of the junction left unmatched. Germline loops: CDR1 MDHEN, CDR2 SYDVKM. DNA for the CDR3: TGTGCCAGCAGTCGACCGGGACAGGGGAGGAATGAGCAGTTCTTC. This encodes CASSRPGQGRNEQFF. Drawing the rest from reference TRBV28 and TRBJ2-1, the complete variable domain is DVKVTQSSRYLVKRTGEKVFLECVQDMDHENMFWYRQDPGLGLRLIYFSYDVKMKEKGDIPEGYSVSREKKERFSLILESASTNQTSMYLCASSRPGQGRNEQFFGPGTRLTVL.

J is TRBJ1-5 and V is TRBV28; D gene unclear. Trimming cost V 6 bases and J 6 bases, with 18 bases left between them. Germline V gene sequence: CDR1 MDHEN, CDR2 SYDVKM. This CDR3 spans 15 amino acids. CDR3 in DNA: TGTGCCAGCAGAGGACGGGTCAAGATGGGTCAGCCCCAGCATTTT. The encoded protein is CASRGRVKMGQPQHF.

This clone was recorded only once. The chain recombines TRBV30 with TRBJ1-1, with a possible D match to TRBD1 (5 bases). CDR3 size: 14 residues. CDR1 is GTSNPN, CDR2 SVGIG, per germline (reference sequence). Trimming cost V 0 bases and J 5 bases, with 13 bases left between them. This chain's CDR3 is CAWSVLGAGTEAFF. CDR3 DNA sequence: TGTGCCTGGAGTGTACTCGGGGCAGGGACTGAAGCTTTCTTT.

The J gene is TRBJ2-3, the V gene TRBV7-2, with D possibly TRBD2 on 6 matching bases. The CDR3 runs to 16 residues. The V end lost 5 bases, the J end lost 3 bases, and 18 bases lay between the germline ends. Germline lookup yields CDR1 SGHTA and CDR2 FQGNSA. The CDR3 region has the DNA TGTGCCAGCAGCCCCCCCGGGACTCCCGCGACAGATACGCAGTATTTT. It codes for CASSPPGTPATDTQYF.

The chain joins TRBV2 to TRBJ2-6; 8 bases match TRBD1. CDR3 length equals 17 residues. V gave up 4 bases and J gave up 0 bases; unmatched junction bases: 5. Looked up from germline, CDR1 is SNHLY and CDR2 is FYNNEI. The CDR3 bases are TGTGCCAGCAGTGTGGACAGGGTCTCCTCTGGGGCCAACGTCCTGACTTTC. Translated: CASSVDRVSSGANVLTF. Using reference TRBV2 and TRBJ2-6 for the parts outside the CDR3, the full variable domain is EPEVTQTPSHQVTQMGQEVILRCVPISNHLYFYWYRQILGQKVEFLVSFYNNEISEKSEIFDDQFSVERPDGSNFTLKIRSTKLEDSAMYFCASSVDRVSSGANVLTFGAGSRLTVL.

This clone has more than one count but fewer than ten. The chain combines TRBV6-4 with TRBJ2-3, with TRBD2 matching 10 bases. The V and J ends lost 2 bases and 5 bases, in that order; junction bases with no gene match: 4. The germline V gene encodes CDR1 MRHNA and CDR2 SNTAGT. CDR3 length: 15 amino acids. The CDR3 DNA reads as TGTGCCAGCAGTGACGGACTAGCGGTTCAAGATACGCAGTATTTT. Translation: CASSDGLAVQDTQYF.

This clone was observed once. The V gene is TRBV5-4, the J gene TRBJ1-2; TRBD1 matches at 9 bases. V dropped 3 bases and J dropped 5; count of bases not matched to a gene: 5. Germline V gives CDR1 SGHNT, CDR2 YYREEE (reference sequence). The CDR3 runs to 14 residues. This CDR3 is CASSSTGGAYGYTF. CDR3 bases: TGTGCCAGCAGCTCTACAGGGGGCGCGTATGGCTACACCTTC.

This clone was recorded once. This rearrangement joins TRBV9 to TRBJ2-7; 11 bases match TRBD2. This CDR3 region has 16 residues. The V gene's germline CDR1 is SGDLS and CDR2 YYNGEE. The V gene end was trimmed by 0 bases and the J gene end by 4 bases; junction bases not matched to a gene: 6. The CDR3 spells CASSVGVGTSGYEQYF. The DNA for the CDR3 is TGTGCCAGCAGCGTAGGGGTGGGGACTAGCGGATACGAGCAGTACTTC. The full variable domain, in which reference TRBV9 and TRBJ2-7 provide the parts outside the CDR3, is DSGVTQTPKHLITATGQRVTLRCSPRSGDLSVYWYQQSLDQGLQFLIQYYNGEERAKGNILERFSAQQFPDLHSELNLSSLELGDSALYFCASSVGVGTSGYEQYFGPGTRLTVT.

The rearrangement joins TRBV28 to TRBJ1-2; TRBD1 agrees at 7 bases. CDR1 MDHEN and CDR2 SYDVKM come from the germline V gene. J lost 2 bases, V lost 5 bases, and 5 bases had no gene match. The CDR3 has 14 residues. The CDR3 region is CASSPGQENYGYTF. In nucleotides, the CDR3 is TGTGCCAGCAGTCCCGGACAGGAGAACTATGGCTACACCTTC.

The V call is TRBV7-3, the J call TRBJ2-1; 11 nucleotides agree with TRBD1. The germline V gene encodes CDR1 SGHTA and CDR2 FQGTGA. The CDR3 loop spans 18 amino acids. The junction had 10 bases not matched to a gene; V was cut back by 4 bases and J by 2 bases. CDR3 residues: CASSSIPTGQGAYNEQFF. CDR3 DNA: TGTGCCAGCAGCTCGATACCCACGGGACAGGGGGCCTACAATGAGCAGTTCTTC.

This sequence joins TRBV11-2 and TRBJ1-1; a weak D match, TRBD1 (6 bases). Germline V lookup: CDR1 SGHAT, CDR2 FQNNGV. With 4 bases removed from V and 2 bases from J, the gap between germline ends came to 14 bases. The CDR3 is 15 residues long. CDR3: CASSSGQLGNTEAFF. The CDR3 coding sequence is TGTGCCAGCAGCTCCGGACAGCTGGGTAACACTGAAGCTTTCTTT.

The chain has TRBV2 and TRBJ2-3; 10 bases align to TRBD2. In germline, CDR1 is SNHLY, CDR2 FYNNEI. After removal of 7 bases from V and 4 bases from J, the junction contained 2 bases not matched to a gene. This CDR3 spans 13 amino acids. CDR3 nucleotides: TGTGCCAGCACTAGCGGGAGCTCAGATACGCAGTATTTT. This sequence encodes CASTSGSSDTQYF.

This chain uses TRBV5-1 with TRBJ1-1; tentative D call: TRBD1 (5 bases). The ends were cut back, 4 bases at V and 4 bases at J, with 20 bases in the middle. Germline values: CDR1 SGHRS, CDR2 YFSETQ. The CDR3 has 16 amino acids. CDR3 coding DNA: TGCGCCAGCAGCCAGACAAATGAAACAGGAGCCACTGAAGCTTTCTTT. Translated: CASSQTNETGATEAFF.

The CDR3 sequence: CASSGQPNTEAFF. CDR3 DNA sequence: TGTGCCAGCAGCGGACAACCGAACACTGAAGCTTTCTTT. The V gene is TRBV13, the J gene TRBJ1-1; maybe TRBD1 (5 bases). V shed 5 bases and J shed 1 base, with 8 bases lying between them. The V gene's germline CDR1 is PRHDT and CDR2 FYEKMQ (reference sequence). The CDR3 has 13 amino acids.

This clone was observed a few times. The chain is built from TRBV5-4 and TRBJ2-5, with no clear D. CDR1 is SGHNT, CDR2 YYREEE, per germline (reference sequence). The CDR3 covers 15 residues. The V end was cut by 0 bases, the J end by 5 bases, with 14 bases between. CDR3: CASSLGPARGETQYF. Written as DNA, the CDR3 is TGTGCCAGCAGCTTGGGGCCGGCTAGAGGCGAGACCCAGTACTTC.

In DNA, the CDR3 is TGTGCCAGCAGCTTAGGGGGTAGAGAGACCCAGTACTTC. This gives the protein CASSLGGRETQYF. The chain carries TRBV5-8 and TRBJ2-5, with D perhaps TRBD1 (6 bases). Germline V CDR1 and CDR2: SGHTS, YDEGEE. The CDR3 loop spans 13 amino acids. V was trimmed by 2 bases and J by 4 bases, leaving 9 bases between them.

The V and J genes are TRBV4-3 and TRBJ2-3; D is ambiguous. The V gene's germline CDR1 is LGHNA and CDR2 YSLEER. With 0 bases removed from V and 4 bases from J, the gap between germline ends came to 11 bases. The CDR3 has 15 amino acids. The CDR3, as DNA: TGCGCCAGCAGCCAAGATCGGCTTCGGGCAGATACGCAGTATTTT. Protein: CASSQDRLRADTQYF.

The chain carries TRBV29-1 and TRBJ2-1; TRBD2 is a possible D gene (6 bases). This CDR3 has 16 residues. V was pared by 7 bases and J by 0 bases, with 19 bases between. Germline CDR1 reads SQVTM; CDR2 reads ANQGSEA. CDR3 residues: CSGLGGGKSSYNEQFF. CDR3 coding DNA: TGCAGCGGACTTGGAGGAGGGAAAAGCTCCTACAATGAGCAGTTCTTC.

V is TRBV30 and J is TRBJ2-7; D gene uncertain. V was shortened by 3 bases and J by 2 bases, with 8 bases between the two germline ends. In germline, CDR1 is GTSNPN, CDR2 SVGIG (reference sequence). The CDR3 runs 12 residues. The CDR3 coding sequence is TGTGCCTGGAGGACGGATACCTACGAGCAGTACTTC. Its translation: CAWRTDTYEQYF.

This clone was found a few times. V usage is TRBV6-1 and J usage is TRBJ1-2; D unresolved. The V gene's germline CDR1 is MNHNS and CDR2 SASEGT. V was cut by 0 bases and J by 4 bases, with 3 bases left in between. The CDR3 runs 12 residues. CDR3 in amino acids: CASSEAPYGYTF. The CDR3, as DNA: TGTGCCAGCAGTGAAGCCCCCTATGGCTACACCTTC.